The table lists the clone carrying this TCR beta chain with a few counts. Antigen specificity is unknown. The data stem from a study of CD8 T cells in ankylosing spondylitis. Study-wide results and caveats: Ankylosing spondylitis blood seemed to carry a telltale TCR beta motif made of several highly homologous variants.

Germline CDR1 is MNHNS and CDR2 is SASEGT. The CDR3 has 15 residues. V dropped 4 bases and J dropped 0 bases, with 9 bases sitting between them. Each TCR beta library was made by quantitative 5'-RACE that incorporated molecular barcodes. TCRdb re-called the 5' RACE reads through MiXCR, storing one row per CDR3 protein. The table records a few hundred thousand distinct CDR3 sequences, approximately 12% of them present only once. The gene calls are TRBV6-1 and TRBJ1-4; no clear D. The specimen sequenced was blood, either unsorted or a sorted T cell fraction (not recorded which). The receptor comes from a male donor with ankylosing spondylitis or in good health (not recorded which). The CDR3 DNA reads TGTGCCAGCAGTGGGACCGACCCAACTAATGAAAAACTGTTTTTT. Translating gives CASSGTDPTNEKLFF.